The 11 T cell receptor beta chains below all came from one sample that was sequenced in a study (dated by TCRdb to between 2015 and 2017). Receptor libraries were prepared by 5' RACE. Sequencer: Illumina MiSeq. The public sequencing data were trimmed at Q25 with fastp and processed into clonotypes with MiXCR by TCRdb, which kept only in-frame beta chains. Entries are consolidated by CDR3 protein sequence, retaining the most common genes and DNA. The sample yields fewer than 80,000 distinct CDR3 sequences; approximately 22% were counted once. Clones ranked in the top ten supply under 3.5% of the sample. Specimen: memory CD4+ T cells sorted from a lymph node. Reading the label with the study, this specimen's cell subset or site is: memory CD4+ T cells, CD4+CD45RO+CD25-. These receptor sequences come from a female donor with breast cancer.

A note on this clonotype: The conserved final phenylalanine or tryptophan is absent from the CDR3, which likely points to a read error. V usage is TRBV4-3 and J usage is TRBJ1-3; D unresolved. Looked up from germline, CDR1 is LGHNA and CDR2 is YSLEER. The CDR3 spans 9 residues. The V gene lost 1 base and the J gene lost 13 bases, with 2 bases spanning the gap. CDR3 nucleotide sequence: TGCGCCAGCAGCCAAGCGATATATACT. Translating it yields CASSQAIYT.

The gene calls are TRBV12-3 or TRBV12-4 and TRBJ1-1; no definite D call. The CDR3 is made up of 13 amino acids. The ends were cut back, 5 bases at V and 5 bases at J, with 12 bases in the middle. The CDR3 loop is CASSLNRGTEAFF. The DNA of the CDR3 is TGTGCCAGCAGTCTAAACCGAGGGACTGAAGCTTTCTTT.

About this clonotype: Since a much larger clone is just one base distant, this may be a read error. The chain couples TRBV7-6 to TRBJ2-1; TRBD2 agrees at 9 bases. This CDR3 region has 16 residues. Germline values: CDR1 SGHVS, CDR2 FNYEAQ. The chain's CDR3 is CASSSTRTSVSNGQFF. The CDR3 DNA follows: TGTGCCAGCAGCTCAACCAGGACTAGCGTTTCCAATGGGCAGTTCTTC.

The chain uses TRBV5-1 and TRBJ1-4; D remains ambiguous. Germline CDR1 SGHRS, CDR2 YFSETQ. The CDR3 contains 14 residues. V lost 0 bases and J lost 5, with 8 bases in between. Written as DNA, the CDR3 is TGCGCCAGCAGCTTGGGGACCTCAAATGAAAAACTGTTTTTT. Amino acid sequence: CASSLGTSNEKLFF. Full variable domain (remainder filled in from reference TRBV5-1 and TRBJ1-4): KAGVTQTPRYLIKTRGQQVTLSCSPISGHRSVSWYQQTPGQGLQFLFEYFSETQRNKGNFPGRFSGRQFSNSRSEMNVSTLELGDSALYLCASSLGTSNEKLFFGSGTQLSVL.

The chain uses TRBV6-5 and TRBJ2-6; D is uncertain. This CDR3 comprises 14 residues. V lost 5 bases and J lost 3, with 8 bases in between. Germline V gene data show CDR1 as MNHEY and CDR2 as SVGAGI. The CDR3 here is CASSPGGGANVLTF. The CDR3 region has the DNA TGTGCCAGCAGTCCTGGCGGTGGGGCCAACGTCCTGACTTTC.

This clonotype has at least ten counts. The J gene is TRBJ2-2, the V gene TRBV5-1; no firm D call. The germline V and J ends were trimmed by 3 bases and 3 bases, with 9 bases remaining between them. This CDR3 comprises 14 residues. CDR1 and CDR2 (germline): SGHRS, YFSETQ. Written as DNA, the CDR3 is TGCGCCAGCAGCTCGGGTTCTGACACCGGGGAGCTGTTTTTT. Encoded protein: CASSSGSDTGELFF.

This clonotype was detected a few times. This rearrangement joins TRBV5-1 to TRBJ2-5; D is unresolved. Germline-derived CDR1 and CDR2 are SGHRS and YFSETQ. Trimming took off 0 bases at V and 4 bases at J, with 10 bases between the two ends. CDR3 length: 14 residues. CDR3 in amino acids: CASSLGQNRETQYF. The CDR3 DNA reads as TGCGCCAGCAGCTTGGGGCAGAACAGAGAGACCCAGTACTTC.

The CDR3 loop reads CASSSETGSYTF. The CDR3 nucleotides read TGTGCCAGTAGTAGTGAGACCGGCAGCTACACCTTC. This rearrangement joins TRBV19 to TRBJ1-2, with D unresolved. CDR3 length equals 12 residues. Germline V gives CDR1 LNHDA, CDR2 SQIVND (reference sequence). Trimming removed 4 bases at V and 9 bases at J, with 12 bases between.

At least ten counts were recorded for this clonotype. CDR3 nucleotides: TGCGCCAGCAGCCTGACAGCCCACAATGAGCAGTTCTTC. Its translation is CASSLTAHNEQFF. This rearrangement joins TRBV5-1 to TRBJ2-1; possible D gene TRBD1, 5 bases. This CDR3 contains 13 residues. Germline V CDR1 and CDR2: SGHRS, YFSETQ. The V end lost 4 bases, the J end lost 5 bases, and 10 bases lay between the germline ends.

J is TRBJ2-7 and V is TRBV7-2; 7 bases line up with TRBD1. The CDR3 runs 16 residues. Germline CDR1 reads SGHTA; CDR2 reads FQGNSA. Trimming took 1 base from V and 4 from J; bases not matched to a gene: 10. This CDR3 is CASSLEGAQRWYEQYF. DNA for the CDR3: TGTGCCAGCAGCTTAGAGGGGGCGCAGCGGTGGTACGAGCAGTACTTC.

The chain joins TRBV5-1 to TRBJ2-4; no clear D gene. V was clipped by 4 bases and J by 7 bases, with 12 bases between them. Looked up from germline, CDR1 is SGHRS and CDR2 is YFSETQ. This CDR3 is built from 13 residues. CDR3 in amino acids: CASSPALGNIQYF. For the CDR3, the DNA is TGCGCCAGCAGCCCGGCGCTAGGGAACATTCAGTACTTC.